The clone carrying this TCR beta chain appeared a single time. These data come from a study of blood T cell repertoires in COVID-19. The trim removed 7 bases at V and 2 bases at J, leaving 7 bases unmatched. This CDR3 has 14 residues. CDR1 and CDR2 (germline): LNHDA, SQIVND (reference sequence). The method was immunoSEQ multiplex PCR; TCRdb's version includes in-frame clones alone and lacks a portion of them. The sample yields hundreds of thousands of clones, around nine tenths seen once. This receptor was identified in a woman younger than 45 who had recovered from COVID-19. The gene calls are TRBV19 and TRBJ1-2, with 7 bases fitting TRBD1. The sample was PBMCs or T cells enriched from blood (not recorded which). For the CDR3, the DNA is TGTGCCAGTAATGGGCAGGGGGGAAACTATGGCTACACCTTC. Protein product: CASNGQGGNYGYTF. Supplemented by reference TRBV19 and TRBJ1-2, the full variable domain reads DGGITQSPKYLFRKEGQNVTLSCEQNLNHDAMYWYRQDPGQGLRLIYYSQIVNDFQKGDIAEGYSVSREKKESFPLTVTSAQKNPTAFYLCASNGQGGNYGYTFGSGTRLTVV.